This is a list of T cell receptor beta chains from one sample in a study of T cells after yellow fever vaccination. TCRdb re-called the 5' RACE reads with MiXCR, one entry per CDR3 protein. The repertoire holds over 110,000 distinct CDR3 sequences, with 7.7% as singletons. The sample was CD4+ T cells sorted from PBMCs, taken 5 days after the yellow fever booster vaccination. The source is a man aged 25-45 years who received the YFV17D yellow fever vaccine. CDR3s include the opening cysteine and the closing phenylalanine or tryptophan. The order of the fields is J gene, clone size, V gene, D gene, CDR3 DNA, CDR3 protein. A D gene is named only where the DNA matches it firmly. The size field is filled for only some rows; it gives once, few, many or a size class.

TRBJ2-3 | many | TRBV5-1 | TRBD2 | TGCGCCAGCAGCTTGGAGGGACTAGTAAGGACAGATACGCAGTATTTT | CASSLEGLVRTDTQYF
TRBJ2-1 | many | TRBV7-9 | . | TGTGCCAGCAGCTCACCGGGGAGGTGGTACAATGAGCAGTTCTTC | CASSSPGRWYNEQFF
TRBJ2-1 | few | TRBV7-2 | . | TGTGCCAGCAGCCGGAGGCGGGAATCCTACAATGAGCAGTTCTTC | CASSRRRESYNEQFF
TRBJ2-1 | many | TRBV3-1 | . | TGTGCCAGCAGCCGTGTCCGACTAGAAGTAGGGAATGAGCAGTTCTTC | CASSRVRLEVGNEQFF
TRBJ2-7 | . | TRBV5-1 | TRBD2 | TGCGCCAGCAGCCTTCGACTAGCGGGAGTTGACGAGCAGTACTTC | CASSLRLAGVDEQYF
TRBJ1-2 | many | TRBV12-3/TRBV12-4 | . | TGTGCCAGCAGTTTGGGCTTAAAACGTGGCTACACCTTC | CASSLGLKRGYTF
TRBJ2-5 | many | TRBV29-1 | . | TGCAGCGTTGAGACGGAAGAGACCCAGTACTTC | CSVETEETQYF
TRBJ2-1 | many | TRBV4-2 | . | TGTGCCAGCAGCCAAGAATGGGTGAATGAGCAGTTCTTC | CASSQEWVNEQFF
TRBJ2-4 | . | TRBV3-1 | . | TGTGCCAGCAGCCAAAGTCCGGGTAAAAACATTCAGTACTTC | CASSQSPGKNIQYF
TRBJ2-5 | many | TRBV7-2 | TRBD1 | TGTGCCAGCAGCTCGCAGGGGGCTCGGGGGGAGACCCAGTACTTC | CASSSQGARGETQYF
TRBJ2-7 | few | TRBV30 | . | TGTGCCTGGACCCACGGGGGGCCGTCCTACGAGCAGTACTTC | CAWTHGGPSYEQYF
TRBJ2-7 | . | TRBV12-3/TRBV12-4 | . | TGTGCCAGCAGTCTAGCCCCGTCGAGGCACCACTACGAGCAGTACTTC | CASSLAPSRHHYEQYF
TRBJ2-7 | many | TRBV12-3/TRBV12-4 | TRBD2 | TGTGCCAGCAGTTTAGGGACGGGACTACCCCCTCATGAGCAGTACTTC | CASSLGTGLPPHEQYF
TRBJ2-2 | many | TRBV29-1 | . | TGCAGCGTTGAAGATACACAGGGCGCGAACACCGGGGAGCTGTTTTTT | CSVEDTQGANTGELFF